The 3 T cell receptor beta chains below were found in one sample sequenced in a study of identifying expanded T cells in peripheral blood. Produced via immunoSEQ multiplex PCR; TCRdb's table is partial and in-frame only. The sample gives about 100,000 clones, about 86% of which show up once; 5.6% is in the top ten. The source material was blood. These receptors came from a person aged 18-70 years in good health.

The CDR3 reads CASSVEWGTEAFF. The CDR3 DNA follows: TGTGCCAGCAGCGTAGAGTGGGGGACTGAAGCTTTCTTT. The rearrangement links TRBV9 to TRBJ1-1; weak D call: TRBD1 (5 bases). CDR1 and CDR2 (germline): SGDLS, YYNGEE. The CDR3 is 13 amino acids. V lost 0 bases and J lost 5, with 8 bases in between.

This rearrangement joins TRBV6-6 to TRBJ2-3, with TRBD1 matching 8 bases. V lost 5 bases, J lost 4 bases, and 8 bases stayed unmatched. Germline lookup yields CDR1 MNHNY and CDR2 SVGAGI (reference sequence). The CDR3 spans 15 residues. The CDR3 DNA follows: TGTGCCAGCAGTCGCCAGGGGGCTATCGCAGATACGCAGTATTTT. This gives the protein CASSRQGAIADTQYF.

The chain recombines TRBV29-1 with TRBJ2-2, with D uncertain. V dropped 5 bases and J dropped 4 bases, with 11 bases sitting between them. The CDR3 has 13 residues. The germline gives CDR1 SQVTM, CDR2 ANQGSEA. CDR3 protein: CSVRAHTTGELFF. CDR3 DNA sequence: TGCAGCGTTCGGGCACATACCACCGGGGAGCTGTTTTTT.